The next 30 T cell receptor beta chains were all read from a single sample in a study of blood T cell repertoires in COVID-19. Generated by immunoSEQ multiplex PCR, the TCRdb table keeps only in-frame clones and is missing some. Found here are 380,000 or so clones, about 88% of them singletons; the top ten hold roughly 7.2%. The sample taken for sequencing was peripheral blood. The receptor source for this set is a woman aged 55-69 years with COVID-19, enrolled during active disease.

In this sample, this clone turned up once. The identical CDR3 is also encoded by other nucleotide sequences in the sample. The rearrangement uses TRBV19 and TRBJ1-2, with D possibly matching TRBD1 (5 bases). V lost 3 bases to trimming and J lost 7 bases, with 12 bases between them. The germline V gene encodes CDR1 LNHDA and CDR2 SQIVND (reference sequence). This CDR3 contains 13 residues. CDR3 sequence: CASSIPGLGGYTF. CDR3 coding DNA: TGTGCCAGTAGTATCCCAGGGTTGGGTGGCTACACCTTC.

This chain joins TRBV4-1 and TRBJ1-2; 8 positions agree with TRBD1. Trimming cost V 4 bases and J 4 bases; bases outside gene matches: 11. Germline V gives CDR1 MGHRA, CDR2 YSYEKL. The CDR3 has 16 amino acids. In DNA form, the CDR3 reads TGCGCCAGCAGCCCCAGGGGGCCTCTCCAGGGCTATGGCTACACCTTC. It is translated as CASSPRGPLQGYGYTF.

The chain couples TRBV7-9 to TRBJ1-2; D uncertain. V was clipped by 3 bases and J by 1 base, with 3 bases between them. The CDR3 is 12 amino acids. The V gene's germline CDR1 is SEHNR and CDR2 FQNEAQ (reference sequence). CDR3 coding DNA: TGTGCCAGCAGCTTCGGTAACTATGGCTACACCTTC. Amino acid sequence: CASSFGNYGYTF. Drawing the rest from reference TRBV7-9 and TRBJ1-2, the complete variable domain is DTGVSQNPRHKITKRGQNVTFRCDPISEHNRLYWYRQTLGQGPEFLTYFQNEAQLEKSRLLSDRFSAERPKGSFSTLEIQRTEQGDSAMYLCASSFGNYGYTFGSGTRLTVV.

V gene TRBV5-6 combines with J gene TRBJ2-1; the D is unclear. The germline CDR1 and CDR2 sequences are SGHDT and YYEEEE. The CDR3 is 14 amino acids. The V end was cut by 0 bases, the J end by 2 bases, with 6 bases between. The CDR3: CASSLVQPYNEQFF. CDR3 DNA: TGTGCCAGCAGCTTGGTACAGCCCTACAATGAGCAGTTCTTC.

This chain connects TRBV7-3 to TRBJ2-1, with TRBD1 matching 7 bases. In germline, CDR1 is SGHTA, CDR2 FQGTGA. The CDR3 consists of 14 residues. V was pared by 4 bases and J by 9 bases, with 9 bases of the junction left unmatched. This CDR3 is CASSSQGYVSEQFF. DNA of the CDR3: TGTGCCAGCAGCTCACAGGGGTATGTTTCTGAGCAGTTCTTC.

The V gene is TRBV13, the J gene TRBJ2-7; TRBD1 agrees at 8 bases. This CDR3 region has 13 residues. V shed 6 bases, J shed 3 bases, and the junction held 4 bases outside the gene matches. Germline V gene sequence: CDR1 PRHDT, CDR2 FYEKMQ (reference sequence). CDR3 sequence reads: CASRGQDNYEQYF. CDR3 nucleotide sequence: TGTGCCAGCAGGGGACAGGACAACTACGAGCAGTACTTC.

This sequence joins TRBV2 and TRBJ1-2, with no clear D. Germline loops: CDR1 SNHLY, CDR2 FYNNEI. The germline V and J ends were trimmed by 1 base and 8 bases, with 8 bases remaining between them. CDR3 size: 12 residues. CDR3 DNA: TGTGCCAGCAGTGAAGGGCCGTCCGGCTACACCTTC. Its protein product is CASSEGPSGYTF.

V is TRBV10-1 and J is TRBJ2-2; TRBD2 aligns across 12 bases. The V gene's germline CDR1 is WNHNN and CDR2 SYGVQD (reference sequence). V trimming: 6 bases; J trimming: 6 bases; junction bases outside the gene matches: 2. This CDR3 region has 14 residues. The CDR3 DNA follows: TGCGCCAGCAGCCTAGCGGGGGGGCCCGGGGAGCTGTTTTTT. Encoded protein: CASSLAGGPGELFF.

The V call is TRBV7-7, the J call TRBJ1-6; D may be TRBD1 (5 bases). In germline, CDR1 is SSHAT, CDR2 FNYEAQ (reference sequence). Trimming took off 4 bases at V and 8 bases at J, with 12 bases between the two ends. CDR3 length: 14 amino acids. The CDR3 nucleotides read TGTGCCAGCAGCTCGACAGTGCTTGATTCACCCCTCCACTTT. Translated, it gives CASSSTVLDSPLHF.

The V call is TRBV9, the J call TRBJ1-1; possible D gene TRBD1, 6 bases. The V and J ends lost 4 bases and 0 bases respectively, with 16 bases between them. CDR1 and CDR2 (germline): SGDLS, YYNGEE. CDR3 size: 16 residues. The CDR3 spells CASSPRDIYMNTEAFF. CDR3 DNA sequence: TGTGCCAGCAGCCCCCGGGACATCTACATGAACACTGAAGCTTTCTTT.

V is TRBV6-4 and J is TRBJ2-3; 8 bases are shared with TRBD1. This CDR3 region has 14 residues. CDR1 MRHNA and CDR2 SNTAGT come from the germline V gene. Trimming took 5 bases from V and 2 from J; bases not matched to a gene: 3. CDR3 coding DNA: TGTGCCAGCAGTCGGGGACAGGTCACAGATACGCAGTATTTT. Its translation: CASSRGQVTDTQYF.

This clone was detected once. The V gene is TRBV10-3, the J gene TRBJ2-7; TRBD1 aligns across 10 bases. Germline CDR1 ENHRY, CDR2 SYGVKD. The CDR3 length is 15 residues. After removal of 2 bases from V and 4 bases from J, the junction contained 5 bases not matched to a gene. Here the CDR3 reads CAISEGGQGRYEQYF. The CDR3 DNA reads TGTGCCATCAGTGAGGGGGGACAGGGGAGATACGAGCAGTACTTC.

The rearrangement joins TRBV27 to TRBJ1-2; the match to TRBD1 covers 9 bases. Germline assignment: CDR1 MNHEY and CDR2 SMNVEV (reference sequence). CDR3 length: 16 residues. V dropped 6 bases and J dropped 11; count of bases not matched to a gene: 19. CDR3 residues: CASRGLRDRAVGRYTF. The CDR3 DNA reads TGTGCCAGCAGGGGACTTCGGGACAGGGCAGTGGGAAGGTACACCTTC.

The sample holds a few counts of this clone. V and J are TRBV6-6 and TRBJ1-6; D might be TRBD1 (5 bases). CDR3 length equals 13 residues. V dropped 5 bases and J dropped 10 bases, with 12 bases sitting between them. Germline loops: CDR1 MNHNY, CDR2 SVGAGI (reference sequence). The CDR3 here is CASSPQAGSPLHF. Here the CDR3 DNA reads TGTGCCAGCAGTCCACAGGCGGGGTCACCCCTCCACTTT.

The CDR3 loop is CASSYPDSANLPLHF. The CDR3 region has the DNA TGTGCCAGCAGTTACCCGGACAGTGCGAATCTACCCCTCCACTTT. The J gene is TRBJ1-6, the V gene TRBV6-5; perhaps TRBD1 as D (6 bases). V lost 2 bases and J lost 12, with 17 bases in between. There are 15 residues in the CDR3. The germline V gene encodes CDR1 MNHEY and CDR2 SVGAGI.

V and J are TRBV11-3 and TRBJ1-4, with D perhaps TRBD1 (5 bases). CDR3 length equals 17 residues. The V and J ends lost 7 bases and 4 bases respectively, with 22 bases between them. Germline V gives CDR1 SGHNT, CDR2 YENEEA. The CDR3 protein is CASTDRFLGGVNEKLFF. CDR3 in DNA: TGTGCCAGCACCGATCGCTTCTTGGGAGGGGTTAATGAAAAACTGTTTTTT. The entire variable domain, with the rest obtained from reference TRBV11-3 and TRBJ1-4, is as follows: EAGVVQSPRYKIIEKKQPVAFWCNPISGHNTLYWYLQNLGQGPELLIRYENEEAVDDSQLPKDRFSAERLKGVDSTLKIQPAELGDSAVYLCASTDRFLGGVNEKLFFGSGTQLSVL.

The chain combines TRBV6-6 with TRBJ1-5, with 8 bases aligning to TRBD1. CDR1 is MNHNY and CDR2 is SVGAGI in the germline V gene (reference sequence). The CDR3 is 14 residues long. J lost 4 bases, V lost 7 bases, and 6 bases had no gene match. The CDR3 reads CASTLTGVNQPQHF. The DNA for the CDR3 is TGTGCCAGCACCTTGACAGGGGTAAATCAGCCCCAGCATTTT.

V and J are TRBV28 and TRBJ1-1; possible D gene TRBD1, 6 bases. The germline V gene encodes CDR1 MDHEN and CDR2 SYDVKM. The ends were cut back, 5 bases at V and 4 bases at J, with 23 bases in the middle. The CDR3 has 17 amino acids. The CDR3 protein is CASSLSRTERGSTEAFF. The CDR3 coding sequence is TGTGCCAGCAGTCTCTCCCGGACGGAGAGGGGGTCCACTGAAGCTTTCTTT.

The rearrangement uses TRBV4-2 and TRBJ2-1; possibly TRBD1 for D (5 bases). V lost 2 bases and J 5 bases, leaving 19 bases between the germline ends. Germline V CDR1 and CDR2: LGHNA, YNFKEQ. The CDR3 is 17 amino acids. As DNA, the CDR3 is TGTGCCAGCAGCCAAAAACCACAGGCATCGTCGAACAATGAGCAGTTCTTC. Residues: CASSQKPQASSNNEQFF.

This clone is a singleton in its sample. The chain carries TRBV4-3 and TRBJ2-7; possibly TRBD2 for D (5 bases). V was shortened by 3 bases and J by 1 base, with 13 bases between the two germline ends. Looked up from germline, CDR1 is LGHNA and CDR2 is YSLEER. This CDR3 contains 15 residues. The chain's CDR3 is CASSQSWTGSYEQYF. CDR3 coding DNA: TGCGCCAGCAGCCAGTCATGGACGGGATCCTACGAGCAGTACTTC.

The chain employs TRBV9 and TRBJ2-1; the D gene is possibly TRBD1 (6 bases). Trimming took off 0 bases at V and 2 bases at J, with 9 bases between the two ends. Germline V gene sequence: CDR1 SGDLS, CDR2 YYNGEE. The CDR3 is made up of 15 amino acids. In DNA, the CDR3 is TGTGCCAGCAGCGTAGATCAGGGGACCTACAATGAGCAGTTCTTC. Translated, it gives CASSVDQGTYNEQFF.

This clone has a single count. The rearrangement links TRBV11-2 to TRBJ1-1; D is ambiguous. The CDR3 extends over 15 amino acids. CDR1 and CDR2 (germline): SGHAT, FQNNGV. Between the trimmed V and J ends, which lost 5 bases and 1 base, there was a span of 14 bases. CDR3 sequence: CASSPVVPPNTEAFF. In DNA form, the CDR3 reads TGTGCCAGCAGCCCAGTGGTACCTCCGAACACTGAAGCTTTCTTT.

The rearrangement joins TRBV9 to TRBJ2-5; 7 nucleotides agree with TRBD2. V was clipped by 4 bases and J by 2 bases; unmatched bases: 11. Germline V CDR1 and CDR2: SGDLS, YYNGEE. CDR3 size: 16 residues. CDR3 coding DNA: TGTGCCAGCAGCTCTCCCACGGGGGGTTTACAAGAGACCCAGTACTTC. This encodes CASSSPTGGLQETQYF.

A single count supports this clone. This chain's CDR3 is CASSQVRTGGSTNEKLFF. The DNA for the CDR3 is TGTGCCAGCAGCCAAGTCAGGACAGGAGGGAGTACGAATGAAAAACTGTTTTTT. The genes are TRBV3-1 (or the pseudogene TRBV3-2) and TRBJ1-4; 7 bases match TRBD1. CDR1 and CDR2 from the germline V gene are LGHDT and YNNKEL (reference sequence). The CDR3 runs 18 residues. V gave up 1 base and J gave up 5 bases; unmatched junction bases: 13.

This sequence joins TRBV12-3 or TRBV12-4 and TRBJ1-2; a possible D gene is TRBD1 (5 bases). The CDR3 has 13 amino acids. Deletions cut 2 bases from V and 8 bases from J, with 12 bases between. This chain's CDR3 is CASSLIERGGYTF. The CDR3 DNA reads TGTGCCAGCAGTTTAATTGAGCGGGGCGGCTACACCTTC.

The chain carries TRBV3-1 (or the pseudogene TRBV3-2) and TRBJ1-6, with no clear D. Trimming pared 3 bases from V and 10 bases from J, leaving 10 bases between. From germline, CDR1 is LGHDT and CDR2 YNNKEL (reference sequence). The CDR3 consists of 13 residues. CDR3 protein: CASSQEYSSPLHF. CDR3 DNA: TGTGCCAGCAGCCAGGAATACAGCTCACCCCTCCACTTT.

This sequence joins TRBV10-1 and TRBJ1-2; no clear D gene. This CDR3 is built from 12 residues. CDR1 and CDR2 from the germline V gene are WNHNN and SYGVQD (reference sequence). Trimming left V 2 bases short and J 8 bases short, with 9 bases between. The CDR3 here is CASSELYQGYTF. The CDR3 DNA is TGCGCCAGCAGTGAGCTGTACCAGGGCTACACCTTC.

This clone was counted ten times or more. This chain joins TRBV5-1 and TRBJ2-1; D may be TRBD2 (6 bases). Trimming cost V 2 bases and J 5 bases, with 8 bases left between them. The CDR3 is 13 amino acids. The germline gives CDR1 SGHRS, CDR2 YFSETQ. The CDR3 loop is CASSLGGDNEQFF. The CDR3 DNA is TGCGCCAGCAGCTTAGGAGGGGACAATGAGCAGTTCTTC.

The rearrangement uses TRBV5-4 and TRBJ2-5, with 7 nucleotides matching TRBD1. V gave up 4 bases and J gave up 3 bases; unmatched junction bases: 6. The CDR3 runs to 14 residues. CDR1 SGHNT and CDR2 YYREEE come from the germline V gene (reference sequence). CDR3 DNA: TGTGCCAGCAGCCCGGGTGGGACAGAAGAGACCCAGTACTTC. This codes for CASSPGGTEETQYF.

The chain links TRBV18 to TRBJ1-4; D not certain. CDR3 length: 16 residues. In germline, CDR1 is KGHSH, CDR2 LQKENI. V was pared by 3 bases and J by 7 bases, with 18 bases between. This CDR3 is CASSPLAEPFAEKLFF. In nucleotides, the CDR3 is TGTGCCAGCTCACCTTTAGCGGAGCCCTTTGCTGAAAAACTGTTTTTT.